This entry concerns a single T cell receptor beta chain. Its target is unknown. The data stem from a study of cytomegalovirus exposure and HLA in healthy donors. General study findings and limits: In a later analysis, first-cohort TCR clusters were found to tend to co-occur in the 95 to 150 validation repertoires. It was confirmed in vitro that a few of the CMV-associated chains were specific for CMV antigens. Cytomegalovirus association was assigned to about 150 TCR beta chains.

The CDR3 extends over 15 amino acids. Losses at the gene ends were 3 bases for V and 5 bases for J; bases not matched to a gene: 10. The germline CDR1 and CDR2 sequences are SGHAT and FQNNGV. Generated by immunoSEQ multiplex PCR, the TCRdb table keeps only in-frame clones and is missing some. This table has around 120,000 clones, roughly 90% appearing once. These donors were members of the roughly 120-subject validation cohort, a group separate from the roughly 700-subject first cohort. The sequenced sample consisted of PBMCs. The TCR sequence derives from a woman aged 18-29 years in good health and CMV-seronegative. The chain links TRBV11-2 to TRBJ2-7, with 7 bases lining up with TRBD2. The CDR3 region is CASSLGTSAPDEQYF. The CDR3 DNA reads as TGTGCCAGCAGCTTGGGTACTAGCGCCCCGGACGAGCAGTACTTC. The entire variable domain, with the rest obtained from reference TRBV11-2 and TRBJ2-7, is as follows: EAGVAQSPRYKIIEKRQSVAFWCNPISGHATLYWYQQILGQGPKLLIQFQNNGVVDDSQLPKDRFSAERLKGVDSTLKIQPAKLEDSAVYLCASSLGTSAPDEQYFGPGTRLTVT.